The 27 T cell receptor beta chains below all came from one sample that was sequenced in a study of shared clonotypes between healthy human individuals. The protocol was immunoSEQ multiplex PCR, while the TCRdb copy is restricted to in-frame clones and leaves out a portion. The repertoire holds some 690,000 clones, with 90% as singletons. The source material was memory CD8+ T cells from PBMCs. Sample subset: CD45RO+ cells pooled with CCR7-negative TemRA cells. The receptors originated from a man between 18 and 29 years old in good health. Some clones in this sample may be carry-over from other donors' samples.

The chain carries TRBV27 and TRBJ2-7; TRBD1 is a possible D gene (5 bases). V lost 5 bases to trimming and J lost 5 bases, with 16 bases between them. This CDR3 comprises 14 residues. Germline V gives CDR1 MNHEY, CDR2 SMNVEV (reference sequence). Here the CDR3 DNA reads TGTGCCAGCAGTACGTCAGGGATGGTCCACGAGCAGTACTTC. Its protein is CASSTSGMVHEQYF.

The genes are TRBV11-2 and TRBJ2-7; the match to TRBD2 covers 13 bases. This CDR3 is built from 16 residues. Germline-derived CDR1 and CDR2 are SGHAT and FQNNGV. The V and J ends lost 4 bases and 4 bases, in that order; junction bases with no gene match: 7. For the CDR3, the DNA is TGTGCCAGCAGCTCACTTCCGGGACTAGCGGGATACGAGCAGTACTTC. This encodes CASSSLPGLAGYEQYF.

This clone occurred once. This sequence joins TRBV10-1 and TRBJ2-1; 13 nucleotides match TRBD2. Germline V CDR1 and CDR2: WNHNN, SYGVQD (reference sequence). The CDR3 has 16 residues. Trimming cost V 2 bases and J 7 bases; bases outside gene matches: 5. The CDR3 DNA reads TGCGCCAGCAGTGAGCTGTGGACTAGCGGGAGTAATGAGCAGTTCTTC. The encoded protein is CASSELWTSGSNEQFF.

A note on this clone: Additional DNA sequences in this sample encode the identical CDR3. The chain links TRBV6-5 to TRBJ1-1, with a weak D call TRBD1 (5 bases). The V gene lost 2 bases and the J gene lost 4 bases, with 5 bases spanning the gap. Germline CDR1 is MNHEY and CDR2 is SVGAGI. The CDR3 is made up of 12 amino acids. This chain's CDR3 is CASSYGGTEAFF. The CDR3 DNA is TGTGCCAGCAGTTACGGGGGCACTGAAGCTTTCTTT.

For this clone: The same CDR3 is also encoded by other DNA sequences in this sample. The chain links TRBV27 to TRBJ2-5, with D perhaps assigned TRBD1 or TRBD2 (5 bases each). Trimming took 4 bases from V and 5 from J, leaving 11 bases between them. CDR1 and CDR2 (germline): MNHEY, SMNVEV (reference sequence). This CDR3 comprises 13 residues. The CDR3 here is CASSSPGRETQYF. The CDR3 DNA follows: TGTGCCAGCAGTTCACCGGGACGGGAGACCCAGTACTTC.

This chain connects TRBV28 to TRBJ2-7, with D possibly TRBD1 on 6 matching bases. There are 13 residues in the CDR3. V gave up 6 bases and J gave up 2 bases, with 11 bases separating them. Germline values: CDR1 MDHEN, CDR2 SYDVKM. The CDR3 region has the DNA TGTGCCAGCAGATATAGGGGGACCTACGAGCAGTACTTC. Translating gives CASRYRGTYEQYF.

The rearrangement uses TRBV4-2 and TRBJ2-7, with D tentatively TRBD2 (5 bases). The CDR3 covers 15 residues. Trimming took 0 bases from V and 3 from J, leaving 12 bases between them. Germline V gene lookup returns CDR1 LGHNA and CDR2 YNFKEQ. Here the CDR3 reads CASSQDPLAIYEQYF. CDR3 DNA sequence: TGTGCCAGCAGCCAAGATCCCCTAGCAATCTACGAGCAGTACTTC.

This clone was seen only once. The V and J genes are TRBV7-9 and TRBJ1-2; the D is unclear. Germline assignment: CDR1 SEHNR and CDR2 FQNEAQ (reference sequence). V shed 5 bases and J shed 6 bases, with 10 bases lying between them. This CDR3 spans 12 amino acids. The CDR3: CASSPFIDGYTF. The DNA of the CDR3 is TGTGCCAGCAGCCCCTTTATTGATGGCTACACCTTC.

The V call is TRBV5-5, the J call TRBJ2-3; TRBD1 matches 7 bases. V lost 6 bases to trimming and J lost 4 bases; unmatched junction nucleotides: 17. The germline V gene has CDR1 SGHKS and CDR2 YYEKEE (reference sequence). The CDR3 loop spans 17 amino acids. The CDR3 bases are TGTGCCAGCAACCTGGGACAGAGCCTATCCTCGGCAGATACGCAGTATTTT. This gives the protein CASNLGQSLSSADTQYF.

This chain connects TRBV27 to TRBJ2-7; D is possibly TRBD1 (6 bases). V shed 7 bases and J shed 0 bases, with 13 bases lying between them. The germline CDR1 and CDR2 sequences are MNHEY and SMNVEV (reference sequence). The CDR3 spans 14 residues. The CDR3 DNA is TGTGCCAGCACCATTGTACAGGGCTCCTACGAGCAGTACTTC. This translates into CASTIVQGSYEQYF.

This chain connects TRBV27 to TRBJ2-1; 12 nucleotides match TRBD1. Germline CDR1 is MNHEY and CDR2 is SMNVEV (reference sequence). The CDR3 spans 18 residues. Losses at the gene ends were 5 bases for V and 7 bases for J; bases not matched to a gene: 15. The CDR3, as DNA: TGTGCCAGCAGTCCGAGGCCTCGGGACAGGGGGCGTTTAAATGAGCAGTTCTTC. Its protein is CASSPRPRDRGRLNEQFF.

The chain has TRBV19 and TRBJ2-1; 7 nucleotides agree with TRBD2. Trimming cost V 10 bases and J 0 bases; bases outside gene matches: 9. This CDR3 region has 15 residues. The germline CDR1 and CDR2 sequences are LNHDA and SQIVND (reference sequence). CDR3 amino acids: CATAQRTSSYNEQFF. In nucleotides, the CDR3 is TGTGCCACCGCACAGAGGACTAGCTCCTACAATGAGCAGTTCTTC.

V gene TRBV7-9 combines with J gene TRBJ2-7, with D tentatively TRBD1 (5 bases). The V gene's germline CDR1 is SEHNR and CDR2 FQNEAQ (reference sequence). The length of the CDR3 is 14 residues. The ends were cut back, 5 bases at V and 4 bases at J, with 15 bases in the middle. CDR3 nucleotides: TGTGCCAGCAGCCCAAGCCAGGGTTCTTACGAGCAGTACTTC. Encoded protein: CASSPSQGSYEQYF.

This rearrangement joins TRBV9 to TRBJ2-2, with D unclear. V gave up 0 bases and J gave up 0 bases, with 9 bases separating them. The CDR3 consists of 16 residues. The germline V gene encodes CDR1 SGDLS and CDR2 YYNGEE. As DNA, the CDR3 is TGTGCCAGCAGCGTAGGAAGGGCTGCGAACACCGGGGAGCTGTTTTTT. It codes for CASSVGRAANTGELFF.

Only one count was recorded for this clone. The gene calls are TRBV5-1 and TRBJ1-4; 8 nucleotides agree with TRBD1. Trimming removed 2 bases from V and 5 bases from J; junction bases left unmatched: 8. The CDR3 extends over 16 amino acids. Germline V gene data show CDR1 as SGHRS and CDR2 as YFSETQ. The CDR3 here is CASSFDPGGGNEKLFF. The CDR3 DNA sequence: TGCGCCAGCAGCTTCGACCCAGGGGGCGGAAATGAAAAACTGTTTTTT. The full variable domain, in which reference TRBV5-1 and TRBJ1-4 provide the parts outside the CDR3, is KAGVTQTPRYLIKTRGQQVTLSCSPISGHRSVSWYQQTPGQGLQFLFEYFSETQRNKGNFPGRFSGRQFSNSRSEMNVSTLELGDSALYLCASSFDPGGGNEKLFFGSGTQLSVL.

This clone was seen only once. The rearrangement uses TRBV2 and TRBJ1-6, with TRBD1 matching 9 bases. The trim removed 5 bases at V and 5 bases at J, leaving 4 bases unmatched. CDR1 and CDR2 from the germline V gene are SNHLY and FYNNEI. The CDR3 has 15 amino acids. The CDR3 is CASSQQGANNSPLHF. The CDR3 bases are TGTGCCAGCAGTCAACAGGGGGCTAATAATTCACCCCTCCACTTT. The whole variable domain, filled in from reference TRBV2 and TRBJ1-6, reads EPEVTQTPSHQVTQMGQEVILRCVPISNHLYFYWYRQILGQKVEFLVSFYNNEISEKSEIFDDQFSVERPDGSNFTLKIRSTKLEDSAMYFCASSQQGANNSPLHFGNGTRLTVT.

The V call is TRBV4-1, the J call TRBJ2-7; D is unclear. Trimming removed 4 bases at V and 6 bases at J, with 16 bases between. Germline V gene lookup returns CDR1 MGHRA and CDR2 YSYEKL. This CDR3 region has 14 residues. CDR3 amino acids: CASSPRPDSLEQYF. Written as DNA, the CDR3 is TGCGCCAGCAGCCCCCGACCAGACTCCCTCGAGCAGTACTTC.

V gene TRBV5-6 combines with J gene TRBJ2-1; D gene unclear. From germline, CDR1 is SGHDT and CDR2 YYEEEE. This CDR3 contains 13 residues. Trimming pared 0 bases from V and 7 bases from J, leaving 8 bases between. CDR3 sequence: CASSLASLNEQFF. CDR3 nucleotide sequence: TGTGCCAGCAGCTTGGCTAGTCTTAATGAGCAGTTCTTC.

The rearrangement uses TRBV2 and TRBJ2-1; 10 nucleotides match TRBD2. This CDR3 is 15 amino acids long. Germline CDR1 and CDR2: SNHLY and FYNNEI. With V trimmed by 6 bases and J by 4 bases, 6 bases remained unmatched. In DNA, the CDR3 is TGTGCCAGCAGGCCCGGACTAGCGGCTTACAATGAGCAGTTCTTC. It specifies CASRPGLAAYNEQFF. The full variable domain, with the rest looked up from reference TRBV2 and TRBJ2-1, is EPEVTQTPSHQVTQMGQEVILRCVPISNHLYFYWYRQILGQKVEFLVSFYNNEISEKSEIFDDQFSVERPDGSNFTLKIRSTKLEDSAMYFCASRPGLAAYNEQFFGPGTRLTVL.

This chain uses TRBV11-1 with TRBJ2-1, with 10 bases matching TRBD1. This CDR3 comprises 17 residues. Per germline, CDR1 SGHAT and CDR2 FQDESV (reference sequence). J was trimmed by 8 bases and V by 4 bases; bases with no gene match: 14. Here the CDR3 DNA reads TGTGCCAGCAGCTCCAAGCCCGCCGGGACAGGGGACGATGAGCAGTTCTTC. It specifies CASSSKPAGTGDDEQFF. Complete variable domain (other parts from reference TRBV11-1 and TRBJ2-1): EAEVAQSPRYKITEKSQAVAFWCDPISGHATLYWYRQILGQGPELLVQFQDESVVDDSQLPKDRFSAERLKGVDSTLKIQPAELGDSAMYLCASSSKPAGTGDDEQFFGPGTRLTVL.

V is TRBV6-1 and J is TRBJ1-4, with D uncertain. Germline V gene lookup returns CDR1 MNHNS and CDR2 SASEGT. Trimming removed 9 bases from V and 5 bases from J, with 13 bases in between. CDR3 length: 13 residues. The CDR3 sequence is CASQDPGNEKLFF. CDR3 nucleotide sequence: TGTGCCAGTCAGGATCCCGGGAATGAAAAACTGTTTTTT.

J is TRBJ2-1 and V is TRBV4-3, with TRBD1 matching over 10 bases. V was clipped by 8 bases and J by 6 bases; unmatched bases: 10. Germline assignment: CDR1 LGHNA and CDR2 YSLEER. The CDR3 contains 15 residues. For the CDR3, the DNA is TGCGCCAGCGGGAGGGGGACAGGGGTTGCCAATGAGCAGTTCTTC. This translates into CASGRGTGVANEQFF.

The genes are TRBV7-2 and TRBJ2-7; 7 nucleotides agree with TRBD1. V lost 0 bases to trimming and J lost 5 bases; unmatched junction nucleotides: 7. Germline V gives CDR1 SGHTA, CDR2 FQGNSA. This CDR3 is 15 amino acids long. The CDR3: CASSLAGRQGHEQYF. The CDR3 nucleotides read TGTGCCAGCAGCTTAGCGGGTCGACAGGGACACGAGCAGTACTTC. The complete variable domain, with remaining parts taken from reference TRBV7-2 and TRBJ2-7, reads GAGVSQSPSNKVTEKGKDVELRCDPISGHTALYWYRQSLGQGLEFLIYFQGNSAPDKSGLPSDRFSAERTGGSVSTLTIQRTQQEDSAVYLCASSLAGRQGHEQYFGPGTRLTVT.

V is TRBV7-9 and J is TRBJ1-5; D perhaps matches TRBD1 (5 bases). This CDR3 region has 16 residues. Trimming cost V 4 bases and J 3 bases, with 16 bases left between them. Germline loops: CDR1 SEHNR, CDR2 FQNEAQ (reference sequence). In DNA form, the CDR3 reads TGTGCCAGCAGCTCCCGTTTTGAGGGACCCAATCAGCCCCAGCATTTT. Protein sequence: CASSSRFEGPNQPQHF.

This clone has only one observation. Other DNA sequences in the sample encode the same CDR3. The rearrangement links TRBV5-1 to TRBJ1-1, with D uncertain. This CDR3 is 13 amino acids long. Germline values: CDR1 SGHRS, CDR2 YFSETQ. V lost 0 bases, J lost 1 base, and 4 bases lay in between. Written as DNA, the CDR3 is TGCGCCAGCAGCTTGGGTCCGAACACTGAAGCTTTCTTT. Translation: CASSLGPNTEAFF.

This chain uses TRBV6-4 with TRBJ1-4; 9 nucleotides line up with TRBD1. V was pared by 2 bases and J by 1 base, with 5 bases of the junction left unmatched. The CDR3 runs 17 residues. CDR1 MRHNA and CDR2 SNTAGT come from the germline V gene. The CDR3 region has the DNA TGTGCCAGCAGTGACGAAGGGACAGGGAAAACTAATGAAAAACTGTTTTTT. Protein: CASSDEGTGKTNEKLFF.

This clone appeared once. In DNA form, the CDR3 reads TGTGCCAGTAGTGCAACTAGCGGGAGCTACGAGCAGTACTTC. Protein: CASSATSGSYEQYF. This chain joins TRBV19 and TRBJ2-7; TRBD2 matches at 11 bases. V lost 5 bases, J lost 3 bases, and 3 bases stayed unmatched. Germline CDR1 is LNHDA and CDR2 is SQIVND (reference sequence). CDR3 length: 14 residues.